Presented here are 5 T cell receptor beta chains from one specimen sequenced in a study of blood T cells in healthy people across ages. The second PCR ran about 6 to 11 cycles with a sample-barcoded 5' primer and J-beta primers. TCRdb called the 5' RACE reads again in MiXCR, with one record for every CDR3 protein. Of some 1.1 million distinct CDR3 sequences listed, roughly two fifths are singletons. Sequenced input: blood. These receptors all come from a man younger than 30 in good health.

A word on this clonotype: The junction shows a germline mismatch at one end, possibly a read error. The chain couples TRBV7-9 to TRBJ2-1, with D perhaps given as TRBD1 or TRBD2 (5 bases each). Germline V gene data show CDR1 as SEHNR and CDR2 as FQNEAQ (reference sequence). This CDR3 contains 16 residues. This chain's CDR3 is CAGSLTGTQKYNEQFF. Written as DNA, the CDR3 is TGTGCCGGCAGCTTAACCGGGACCCAGAAATACAATGAGCAGTTCTTC.

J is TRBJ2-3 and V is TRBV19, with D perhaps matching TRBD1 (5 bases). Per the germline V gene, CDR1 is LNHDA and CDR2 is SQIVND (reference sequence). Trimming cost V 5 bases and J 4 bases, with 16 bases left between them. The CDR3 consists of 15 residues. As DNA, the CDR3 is TGTGCCAGTAGTGCGCCATCAGGGAATCCAGATACGCAGTATTTT. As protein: CASSAPSGNPDTQYF.

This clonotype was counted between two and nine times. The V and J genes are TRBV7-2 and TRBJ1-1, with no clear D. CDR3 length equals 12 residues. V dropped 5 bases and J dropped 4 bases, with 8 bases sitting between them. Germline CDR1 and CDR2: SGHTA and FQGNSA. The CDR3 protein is CASSLRPTEAFF. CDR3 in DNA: TGTGCCAGCAGCCTTCGACCCACTGAAGCTTTCTTT.

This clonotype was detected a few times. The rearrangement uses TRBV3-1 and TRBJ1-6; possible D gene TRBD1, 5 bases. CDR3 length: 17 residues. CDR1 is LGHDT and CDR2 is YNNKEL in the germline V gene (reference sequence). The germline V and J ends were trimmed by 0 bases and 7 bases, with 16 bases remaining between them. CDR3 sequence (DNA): TGTGCCAGCAGCCAAGATTTGGGCTCAGGACAAAATTCACCCCTCCACTTT. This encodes CASSQDLGSGQNSPLHF.

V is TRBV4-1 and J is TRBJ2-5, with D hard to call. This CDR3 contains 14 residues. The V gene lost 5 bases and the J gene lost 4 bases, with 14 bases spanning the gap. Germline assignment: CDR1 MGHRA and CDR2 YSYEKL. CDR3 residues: CASSESGRPETQYF. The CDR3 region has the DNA TGCGCCAGCAGCGAATCCGGGCGACCAGAGACCCAGTACTTC.